This T cell receptor (beta chain) was identified in a study of blood T cell repertoires in COVID-19. Study-wide background: Collection of acute and convalescent COVID-19 samples took place in the United States, Italy and Spain.

Per the original methods: Reference gene primer amplification yielded estimated nucleated cell counts. Profiling relied on immunoSEQ multiplex PCR, and the TCRdb table lists in-frame clones only, not all of them. The DNA gave D and trimming, while V, J and clone size come from that table. The sample holds approximately 190,000 clones, 84% seen once. V dropped 7 bases and J dropped 4 bases, with 17 bases sitting between them. Germline CDR1 and CDR2: MDHEN and SYDVKM. The CDR3 covers 14 residues. The clonotype comes from a woman in her 70s with active or convalescent COVID-19. Sequencing was done on a sample of peripheral blood. This rearrangement joins TRBV28 to TRBJ2-7; possibly TRBD2 for D (6 bases). The CDR3 DNA is TGTGCCAGCACCATTACCGGGAGTGCGTACGAGCAGTACTTC. As protein: CASTITGSAYEQYF.